The source of this TCR delta chain is a study of γδ T cells in repeated Plasmodium falciparum infection. TCRdb redid the clone calls on the multiplex PCR reads with CATT. In the table there are 85,000 to 95,000 delta-chain clones, under 1.5% of which are singletons. Regarding this clone: A far larger clone is just one base off, so this is likely a read error. The same CDR3 can be traced to other DNA sequences in this sample.

Gammadelta T cells were flow-sorted from PBMC into Vgamma9/Vdelta2+ and Vdelta2-negative populations for bulk analysis. The CDR3 is 19 amino acids. Germline lookup yields CDR1 TSWWSYY and CDR2 QGS. V was cut by 1 base and J by 2 bases, with 23 bases left in between. The sample consisted of gamma-delta T cells from blood. This chain connects TRDV1 to TRDJ1; weak D call: TRDD3 (5 bases). The J gene was missing in TCRdb and was found by matching the end of the DNA to germline. The receptor comes from a pool of human donors (malaria-infected and uninfected, not separated). The CDR3 DNA is TGTGCTCTTGGGGAACGGCCTGGGTCAGCCCACCATGTAACCGATAAACTCATCTTT. As protein: CALGERPGSAHHVTDKLIF.